The 9 T cell receptor beta chains in this list originate from one sample, sequenced in a study of blood T cell repertoires in COVID-19 (dated by TCRdb to about 2020). The library was built by means of the immunoSEQ multiplex PCR assay. Entries here come from immuneACCESS through TCRdb and include only in-frame sequences with V and J called. Some clones fail to appear in such tables; in the studies checked, an unresolved V gene covers under half of the shortfall, and the cause of the remainder is unknown. For this sample there are 350,000 to 450,000 clones; around nine tenths appear just once. The top ten clonotypes cover about 1.5% of the sample. Sequencing was performed on PBMCs or T cells enriched from blood (not recorded which). The receptor source for this set is a woman aged 18-30 years who had been exposed to COVID-19.

V is TRBV7-9 and J is TRBJ2-7; 9 bases align to TRBD1. V shed 5 bases, J shed 3 bases, and the junction held 11 bases outside the gene matches. This CDR3 region has 16 residues. The germline V gene has CDR1 SEHNR and CDR2 FQNEAQ (reference sequence). The CDR3 sequence: CASSDAPGQGGYEQYF. In nucleotides, the CDR3 is TGTGCCAGCAGCGACGCTCCGGGACAGGGAGGCTACGAGCAGTACTTC.

This clone was picked up a small number of times. The chain uses TRBV11-1 and TRBJ1-2, with D maybe TRBD1 (6 bases). The CDR3 covers 12 residues. The germline gives CDR1 SGHAT, CDR2 FQDESV (reference sequence). V was trimmed by 5 bases and J by 5 bases, leaving 9 bases between them. The CDR3 sequence: CASSVTGYGYTF. CDR3 nucleotides: TGTGCCAGCAGCGTCACAGGGTATGGCTACACCTTC.

The rearrangement joins TRBV3-1 (or the pseudogene TRBV3-2) to TRBJ1-1; D ambiguous. The germline gives CDR1 LGHDT, CDR2 YNNKEL (reference sequence). The CDR3 totals 12 residues. V lost 1 base to trimming and J lost 7 bases, with 7 bases between them. The CDR3 protein is CASSQVFSEAFF. In nucleotides, the CDR3 is TGTGCCAGCAGCCAAGTTTTCAGTGAAGCTTTCTTT.

The V gene is TRBV7-3, the J gene TRBJ2-5; possibly TRBD2 for D (6 bases). The CDR3 is 14 amino acids. V was pared by 0 bases and J by 1 base, with 6 bases between. Germline V lookup: CDR1 SGHTA, CDR2 FQGTGA. CDR3 DNA: TGTGCCAGCAGCTTAACGGGGGGCCAAGAGACCCAGTACTTC. This translates into CASSLTGGQETQYF.

This chain connects TRBV28 to TRBJ2-7; no definite D call. Deletions cut 7 bases from V and 7 bases from J, with 29 bases between. Germline assignment: CDR1 MDHEN and CDR2 SYDVKM. This CDR3 region has 17 residues. The CDR3, as DNA: TGTGCCAGCACCGCGAAAATTTGGTTCGACACAACAACAGAGCAGTACTTC. Its protein is CASTAKIWFDTTTEQYF.

This clone has only a few counts. V usage is TRBV7-8 and J usage is TRBJ1-6, with D perhaps TRBD1 (5 bases). This CDR3 is 15 amino acids long. Trimming shortened V by 5 bases and J by 10 bases, and 18 bases separated the two germline ends. Germline loops: CDR1 SGHVS, CDR2 FQNEAQ. The CDR3 spells CASSPAGRGNSPLHF. In DNA, the CDR3 is TGTGCCAGCAGCCCGGCCGGTAGGGGCAACTCACCCCTCCACTTT.

The chain recombines TRBV3-1 (or the pseudogene TRBV3-2) with TRBJ2-2; 7 bases agree with TRBD1. CDR3 length: 16 amino acids. Germline V gene data show CDR1 as LGHDT and CDR2 as YNNKEL (reference sequence). With 2 bases clipped from V and 6 bases from J, the junction kept 9 bases outside the gene matches. The CDR3 bases are TGTGCCAGCAGCCAACCCACAGGGGAACGTTCCGGGGAGCTGTTTTTT. Residues: CASSQPTGERSGELFF.

The chain recombines TRBV7-2 with TRBJ2-7; tentatively, D is TRBD2 (6 bases). The germline V gene encodes CDR1 SGHTA and CDR2 FQGNSA. V lost 3 bases, J lost 0 bases, and 9 bases lay in between. CDR3 size: 14 residues. CDR3 coding DNA: TGTGCCAGCAGCTTTACGCGGGACTCCTACGAGCAGTACTTC. This translates into CASSFTRDSYEQYF.

The chain couples TRBV15 to TRBJ2-2; D is perhaps TRBD1 (7 bases). The CDR3 contains 15 residues. Per the germline V gene, CDR1 is LNHNV and CDR2 is YYDKDF (reference sequence). Trimming took off 3 bases at V and 1 base at J, with 9 bases between the two ends. CDR3 sequence (DNA): TGTGCCACCAGCAGGCAGGGGGGGAACACCGGGGAGCTGTTTTTT. Amino acids: CATSRQGGNTGELFF.